The clone carrying this T cell receptor (beta chain) was found a few times. There are 14 residues in the CDR3. Germline V gives CDR1 DFQATT, CDR2 SNEGSKA (reference sequence). Losses at the gene ends were 1 base for V and 8 bases for J; bases not matched to a gene: 2. The data originate from a study of T-cell reconstitution after alpha-beta-depleted transplantation in children. Preparation of the TCRbeta library used unique molecular identifiers. TCRdb re-called the PCR reads through MiXCR, storing one row per CDR3 protein. The data hold 450,000 to 550,000 distinct CDR3 sequences, with roughly 11% observed a single time.

The TCR sequence derives from a female patient aged 2-9 years who had a stem cell transplant for aplastic anemia, so the T cells may come from the graft donor. The sequencing here drew on PBMCs, mostly from graft donor cells, taken 180 days after TCRalphabeta/CD19-depleted stem cell transplant. The genes are TRBV20-1 and TRBJ1-4; 12 positions match TRBD1. DNA of the CDR3: TGCAGTGCTAGAGCCGGGACAGGGGGCGAAAAACTGTTTTTT. Its translation: CSARAGTGGEKLFF.